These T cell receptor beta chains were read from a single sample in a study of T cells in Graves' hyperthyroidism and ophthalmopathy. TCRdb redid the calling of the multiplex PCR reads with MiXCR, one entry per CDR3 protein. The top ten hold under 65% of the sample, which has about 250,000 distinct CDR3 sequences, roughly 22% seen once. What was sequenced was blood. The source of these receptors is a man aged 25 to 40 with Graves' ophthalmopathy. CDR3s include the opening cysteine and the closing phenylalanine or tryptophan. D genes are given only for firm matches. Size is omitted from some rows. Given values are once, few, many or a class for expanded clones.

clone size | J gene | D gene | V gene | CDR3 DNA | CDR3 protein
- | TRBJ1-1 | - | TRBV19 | TGTGCCAGTAGTCCGCCGGGATTCCCGAACACTGAAGCTTTCTTT | CASSPPGFPNTEAFF
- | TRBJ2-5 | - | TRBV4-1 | TGCGCCAGCAGCCAGATGCAGGGACGAGAGACCCAGTACTTC | CASSQMQGRETQYF
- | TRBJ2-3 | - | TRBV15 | TGTGCCACCAGCAGAGATTTAGGACAGTCCACAGATACGCAGTATTTT | CATSRDLGQSTDTQYF
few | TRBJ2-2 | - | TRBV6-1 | TGTGCCAGCAGTTCCGGGACCCGGACAACCGGGGAGCTGTTTTTT | CASSSGTRTTGELFF
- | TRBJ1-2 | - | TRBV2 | TGTGCCAGCTTGAGGGGGGACTATGGCTACACCTTC | CASLRGDYGYTF
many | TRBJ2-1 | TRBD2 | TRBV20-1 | TGCAGTGCTATCGGGACTAGCGGGAGCATCTCCTACAATGAGCAGTTCTTC | CSAIGTSGSISYNEQFF
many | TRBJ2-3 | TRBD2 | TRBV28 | TGTGCCAGCAGTTTTGCGGGAGGGCCGATATCAGATACGCAGTATTTT | CASSFAGGPISDTQYF
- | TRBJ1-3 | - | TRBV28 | TGTGCCAGCAATCGAGCGACTTACTCTGGAAACACCATATATTTT | CASNRATYSGNTIYF
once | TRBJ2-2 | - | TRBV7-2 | TGTGCCAGCAGCGAAAGGGGAGCCGGGGAGCTGTTTTTT | CASSERGAGELFF
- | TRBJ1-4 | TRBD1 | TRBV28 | TGTGCCAGCAGTTTATCCGGGACAGGGGGTGAAAAACTGTTTTTT | CASSLSGTGGEKLFF
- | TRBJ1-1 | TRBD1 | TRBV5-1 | TGCGCCAGCAGCCCATGGACAGGGAGGGCTGAAGCTTTCTTT | CASSPWTGRAEAFF
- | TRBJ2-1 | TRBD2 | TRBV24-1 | TGTGCCACCAGCCCCACTAGCGGGAAGAGGTTCTTC | CATSPTSGKRFF
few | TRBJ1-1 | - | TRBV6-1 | TGTGCCAGCAGTGTTCACGCGGAGGGGCGCATAGGGAACACTGAAGCTTTCTTT | CASSVHAEGRIGNTEAFF
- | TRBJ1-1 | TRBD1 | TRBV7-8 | TGTGCCAGCAGCTTACAGGGGGTCACTGAAGCTTTCTTT | CASSLQGVTEAFF
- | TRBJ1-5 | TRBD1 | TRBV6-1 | TGTGCCACCGTGACAGGGGGTAGCAATCAGCCCCAGCATTTT | CATVTGGSNQPQHF
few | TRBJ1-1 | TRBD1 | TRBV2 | TGTGCCAGCCGGGGACAGGGGGCCACTGAAGCTTTCTTT | CASRGQGATEAFF